This TCR beta chain was observed in a study of OX40 agonist ivuxolimab in advanced cancers. A note on the overall study: Ivuxolimab, which targeted the costimulatory receptor OX40 (CD134), was an agonistic, fully human IgG2 monoclonal antibody. Prior anti-PD-1, anti-PD-L1 or anti-CTLA-4 therapy was permitted, and checkpoint inhibitors had been received by around 39% of dose-escalation patients. Three dose-escalation patients achieved partial responses, one with hepatocellular carcinoma and two with cutaneous melanoma. Among the 50 to 55 dose-escalation patients, around 20 had hepatocellular carcinoma, around 15 melanoma, 9 renal cell carcinoma and 9 head and neck cancer. The monotherapy dose-escalation portion (N = 52 patients) of the phase I ivuxolimab trial is reported in the paper. In the dose-escalation cohort, roughly 82% of patients were male, and the mean age was 60 years with a range of roughly 23 to 90. Intravenous ivuxolimab was administered to patients every 2 weeks at six dose levels: 0.01, 0.1, 0.3, 1.5, 3 and 10 mg/kg. Peripheral TCRbeta sequencing was intended to test whether TCR sequence diversity was altered and clonal T-cell expansion was caused by ivuxolimab.

Study-level results and caveats: Antigen specificity was not determined for the clonally expanded peripheral T cells. Low levels of normalized T-cell clonal expansion were also seen in some nonresponding patients. At doses from 0.1 to 3.0 mg/kg, clonal expansion was seen in both CD4+ and CD8+ blood T cells between baseline and week 6. Partial responders in the 0.1-3.0 mg/kg groups had among the lowest normalized peripheral clonal expansion, especially among CD8+ T cells. On average, CD8+ T cells showed more expanded clones than CD4+ T cells after ivuxolimab.

Notes on this clone: What this receptor recognizes is not known. Per-nucleotide qualities are absent, and no much larger clonotype sits a single base away.

V and J are trimmed by 4 bases and 5 bases, and the gene matches miss 3 bases of the junction. The CDR3 has 15 amino acids, counting the end cysteine and phenylalanine. Only the CDR3 region is kept as DNA, spanning 45 bases read in frame from base 1. From the germline V gene, CDR1 is MGHRA and CDR2 is YSYEKL. Patients with a history of autoimmune disease or receiving systemic immunosuppression were excluded from the trial. Peripheral blood for TCR sequencing was collected from all dose cohorts at baseline, on cycle 4 day 1, and on cycle 7 day 1. Samples were obtained from an open-label, multicenter, first-in-human phase I dose-escalation trial of ivuxolimab. Adults with locally advanced or metastatic melanoma, renal cell, hepatocellular, or head and neck squamous cell carcinoma were enrolled in the trial. Before TCR sequencing, CD4+ and CD8+ T cells were separately sorted from peripheral blood. Genomic DNA was isolated from the sorted cells so that the TCRbeta CDR3 region could be sequenced. The immunoSEQ Assay was used to sequence the TCRbeta CDR3 regions. The table comes from immuneACCESS by way of TCRdb, which keeps in-frame sequences with V and J called. Part of the clones is missing from these tables; in studies checked, under half for an unresolved V gene and the rest for unknown reasons. The sample profile shows some 150,000 clones; 85% to 95% of them were found once. The top ten clonotypes cover approximately 0.99% of the sample.

The TCR comes from an adult with an advanced solid tumor such as melanoma, head and neck, liver or kidney cancer. The V and J segments used are TRBV4-1 and TRBJ2-1, with 12 junctional bases fitting TRBD2. The sequenced sample was CD4+ or CD8+ T cells sorted from blood, obtained in a trial of the OX40 agonist ivuxolimab. CDR3 protein: CASSPLAGGDNEQFF. The bases are TGCGCCAGCAGCCCGCTAGCGGGAGGGGACAATGAGCAGTTCTTC.